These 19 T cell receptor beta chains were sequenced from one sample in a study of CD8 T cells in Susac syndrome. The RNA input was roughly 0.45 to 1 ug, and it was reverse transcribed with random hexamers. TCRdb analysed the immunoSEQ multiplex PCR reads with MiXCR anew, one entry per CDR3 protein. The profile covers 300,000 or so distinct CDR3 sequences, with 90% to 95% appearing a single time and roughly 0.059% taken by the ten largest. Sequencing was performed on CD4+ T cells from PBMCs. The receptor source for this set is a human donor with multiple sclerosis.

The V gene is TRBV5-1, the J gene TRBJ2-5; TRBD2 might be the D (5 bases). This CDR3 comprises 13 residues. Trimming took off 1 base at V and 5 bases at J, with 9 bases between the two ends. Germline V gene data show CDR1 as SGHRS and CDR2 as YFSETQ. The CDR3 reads CASSLSGDETQYF. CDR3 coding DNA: TGCGCCAGCAGCTTGTCCGGGGATGAGACCCAGTACTTC.

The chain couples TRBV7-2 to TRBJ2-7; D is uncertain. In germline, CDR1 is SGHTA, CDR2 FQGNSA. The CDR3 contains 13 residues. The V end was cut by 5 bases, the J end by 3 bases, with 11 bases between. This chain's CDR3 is CASSLPELYEQYF. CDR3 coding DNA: TGTGCCAGCAGCCTCCCGGAGCTCTACGAGCAGTACTTC.

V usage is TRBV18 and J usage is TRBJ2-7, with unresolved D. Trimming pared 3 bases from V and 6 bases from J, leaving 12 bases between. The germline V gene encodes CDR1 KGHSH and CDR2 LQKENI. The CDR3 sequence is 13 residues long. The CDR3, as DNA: TGTGCCAGCTCACCGGACCTCTCGTCCGAGCAGTACTTC. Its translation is CASSPDLSSEQYF.

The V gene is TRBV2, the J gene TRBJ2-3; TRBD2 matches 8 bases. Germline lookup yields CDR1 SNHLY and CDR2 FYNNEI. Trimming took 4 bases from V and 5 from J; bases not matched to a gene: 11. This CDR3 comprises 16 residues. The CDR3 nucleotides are TGTGCCAGCAGTGTGGGGGGTGCGGGGGGCCAAGATACGCAGTATTTT. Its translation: CASSVGGAGGQDTQYF.

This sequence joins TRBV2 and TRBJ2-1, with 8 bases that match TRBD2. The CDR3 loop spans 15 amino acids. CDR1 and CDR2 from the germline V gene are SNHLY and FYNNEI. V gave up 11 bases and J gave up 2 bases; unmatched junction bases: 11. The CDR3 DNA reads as TGTGCCCAGAGAAGCCGGGGGGGAACCTACAATGAGCAGTTCTTC. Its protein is CAQRSRGGTYNEQFF.

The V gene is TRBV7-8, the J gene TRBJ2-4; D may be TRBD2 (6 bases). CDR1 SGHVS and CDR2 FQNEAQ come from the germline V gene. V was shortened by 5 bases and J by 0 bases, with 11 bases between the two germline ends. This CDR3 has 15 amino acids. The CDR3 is CASSPGLLAKNIQYF. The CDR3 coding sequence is TGTGCCAGCAGCCCGGGACTTTTAGCCAAAAACATTCAGTACTTC.

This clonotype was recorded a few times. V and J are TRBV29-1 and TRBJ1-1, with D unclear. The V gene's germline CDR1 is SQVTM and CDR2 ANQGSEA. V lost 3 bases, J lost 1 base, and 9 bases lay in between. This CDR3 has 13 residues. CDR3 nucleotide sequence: TGCAGCGTTGAGCGCCAGGCGAACACTGAAGCTTTCTTT. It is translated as CSVERQANTEAFF.

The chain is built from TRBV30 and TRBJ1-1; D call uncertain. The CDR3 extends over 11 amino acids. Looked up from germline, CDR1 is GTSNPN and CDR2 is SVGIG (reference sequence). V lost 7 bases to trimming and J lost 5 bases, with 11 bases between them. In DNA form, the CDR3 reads TGTGCCTTAATCCGGGGTACTGAAGCTTTCTTT. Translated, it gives CALIRGTEAFF.

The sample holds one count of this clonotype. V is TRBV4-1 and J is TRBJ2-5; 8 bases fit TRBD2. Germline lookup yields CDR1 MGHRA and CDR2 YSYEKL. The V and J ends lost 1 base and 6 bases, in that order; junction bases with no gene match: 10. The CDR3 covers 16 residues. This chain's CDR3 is CASSQGLASGRKTQYF. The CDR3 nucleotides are TGCGCCAGCAGCCAAGGGCTGGCTAGCGGGCGGAAGACCCAGTACTTC.

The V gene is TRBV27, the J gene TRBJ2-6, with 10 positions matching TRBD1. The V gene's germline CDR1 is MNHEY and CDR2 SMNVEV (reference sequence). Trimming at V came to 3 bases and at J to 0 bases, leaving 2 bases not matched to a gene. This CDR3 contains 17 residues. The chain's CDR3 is CASSFRQGASGANVLTF. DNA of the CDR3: TGTGCCAGCAGTTTTCGACAGGGGGCCTCTGGGGCCAACGTCCTGACTTTC.

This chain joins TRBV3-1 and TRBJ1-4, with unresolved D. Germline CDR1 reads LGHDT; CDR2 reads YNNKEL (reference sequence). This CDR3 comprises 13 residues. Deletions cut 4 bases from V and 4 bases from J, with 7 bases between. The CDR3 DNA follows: TGTGCCAGCAGCCCGAAGGGTAATGAAAAACTGTTTTTT. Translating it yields CASSPKGNEKLFF.

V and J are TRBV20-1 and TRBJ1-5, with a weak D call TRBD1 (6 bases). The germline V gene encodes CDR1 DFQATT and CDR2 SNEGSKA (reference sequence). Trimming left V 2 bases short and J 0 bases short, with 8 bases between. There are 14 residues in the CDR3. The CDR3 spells CSARQGYSNQPQHF. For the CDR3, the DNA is TGCAGTGCTAGACAGGGGTATAGCAATCAGCCCCAGCATTTT.

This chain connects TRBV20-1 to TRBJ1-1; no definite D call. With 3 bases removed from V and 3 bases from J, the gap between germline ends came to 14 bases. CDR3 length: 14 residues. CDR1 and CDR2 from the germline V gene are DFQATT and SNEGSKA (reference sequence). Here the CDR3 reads CSASYPTRDTEAFF. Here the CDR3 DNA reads TGCAGTGCTAGCTATCCTACTAGGGACACTGAAGCTTTCTTT.

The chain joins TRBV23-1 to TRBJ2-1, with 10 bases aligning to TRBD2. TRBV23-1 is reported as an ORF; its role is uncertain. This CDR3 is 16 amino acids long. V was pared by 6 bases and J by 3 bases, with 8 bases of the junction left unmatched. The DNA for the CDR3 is TGCGCCAGCAGCTGGTCTAGCGGGAGTTACTACAATGAGCAGTTCTTC. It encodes CASSWSSGSYYNEQFF.

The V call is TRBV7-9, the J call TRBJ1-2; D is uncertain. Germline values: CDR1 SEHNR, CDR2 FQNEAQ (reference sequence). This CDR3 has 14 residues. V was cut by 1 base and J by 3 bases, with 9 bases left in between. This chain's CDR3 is CASSLGPSYYGYTF. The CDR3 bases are TGTGCCAGCAGCTTAGGACCATCCTACTATGGCTACACCTTC.

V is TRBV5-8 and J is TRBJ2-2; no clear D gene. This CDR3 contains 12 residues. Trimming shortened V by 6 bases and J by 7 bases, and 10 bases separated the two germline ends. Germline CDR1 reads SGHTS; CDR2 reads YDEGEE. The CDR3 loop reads CASKPEVGELFF. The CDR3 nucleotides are TGTGCCAGCAAACCCGAGGTCGGGGAGCTGTTTTTT.

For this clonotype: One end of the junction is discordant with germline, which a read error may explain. CDR3: CASSLSPPWNPGELFF. The CDR3, as DNA: TGTGCCAGCAGCTTGTCCCCTCCGTGGAACCCCGGGGAGCTGTTTTTT. This chain joins TRBV7-2 and TRBJ2-2, with D unresolved. Germline values: CDR1 SGHTA, CDR2 FQGNSA. This CDR3 is 16 amino acids long.

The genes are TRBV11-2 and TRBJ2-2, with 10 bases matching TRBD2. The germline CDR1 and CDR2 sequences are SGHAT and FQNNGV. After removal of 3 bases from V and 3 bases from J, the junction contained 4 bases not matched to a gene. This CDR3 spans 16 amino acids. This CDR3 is CASSFTSGTDTGELFF. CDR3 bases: TGTGCCAGCAGCTTTACTAGCGGGACAGACACCGGGGAGCTGTTTTTT.

The CDR3 coding sequence is TGTGCCAGCAGCTTGTGGGCAGTCTCTGGAAACACCATATATTTT. Translating gives CASSLWAVSGNTIYF. The V call is TRBV7-2, the J call TRBJ1-3; D is ambiguous. This CDR3 has 15 amino acids. Germline CDR1 and CDR2: SGHTA and FQGNSA. V was pared by 3 bases and J by 0 bases, with 9 bases between.